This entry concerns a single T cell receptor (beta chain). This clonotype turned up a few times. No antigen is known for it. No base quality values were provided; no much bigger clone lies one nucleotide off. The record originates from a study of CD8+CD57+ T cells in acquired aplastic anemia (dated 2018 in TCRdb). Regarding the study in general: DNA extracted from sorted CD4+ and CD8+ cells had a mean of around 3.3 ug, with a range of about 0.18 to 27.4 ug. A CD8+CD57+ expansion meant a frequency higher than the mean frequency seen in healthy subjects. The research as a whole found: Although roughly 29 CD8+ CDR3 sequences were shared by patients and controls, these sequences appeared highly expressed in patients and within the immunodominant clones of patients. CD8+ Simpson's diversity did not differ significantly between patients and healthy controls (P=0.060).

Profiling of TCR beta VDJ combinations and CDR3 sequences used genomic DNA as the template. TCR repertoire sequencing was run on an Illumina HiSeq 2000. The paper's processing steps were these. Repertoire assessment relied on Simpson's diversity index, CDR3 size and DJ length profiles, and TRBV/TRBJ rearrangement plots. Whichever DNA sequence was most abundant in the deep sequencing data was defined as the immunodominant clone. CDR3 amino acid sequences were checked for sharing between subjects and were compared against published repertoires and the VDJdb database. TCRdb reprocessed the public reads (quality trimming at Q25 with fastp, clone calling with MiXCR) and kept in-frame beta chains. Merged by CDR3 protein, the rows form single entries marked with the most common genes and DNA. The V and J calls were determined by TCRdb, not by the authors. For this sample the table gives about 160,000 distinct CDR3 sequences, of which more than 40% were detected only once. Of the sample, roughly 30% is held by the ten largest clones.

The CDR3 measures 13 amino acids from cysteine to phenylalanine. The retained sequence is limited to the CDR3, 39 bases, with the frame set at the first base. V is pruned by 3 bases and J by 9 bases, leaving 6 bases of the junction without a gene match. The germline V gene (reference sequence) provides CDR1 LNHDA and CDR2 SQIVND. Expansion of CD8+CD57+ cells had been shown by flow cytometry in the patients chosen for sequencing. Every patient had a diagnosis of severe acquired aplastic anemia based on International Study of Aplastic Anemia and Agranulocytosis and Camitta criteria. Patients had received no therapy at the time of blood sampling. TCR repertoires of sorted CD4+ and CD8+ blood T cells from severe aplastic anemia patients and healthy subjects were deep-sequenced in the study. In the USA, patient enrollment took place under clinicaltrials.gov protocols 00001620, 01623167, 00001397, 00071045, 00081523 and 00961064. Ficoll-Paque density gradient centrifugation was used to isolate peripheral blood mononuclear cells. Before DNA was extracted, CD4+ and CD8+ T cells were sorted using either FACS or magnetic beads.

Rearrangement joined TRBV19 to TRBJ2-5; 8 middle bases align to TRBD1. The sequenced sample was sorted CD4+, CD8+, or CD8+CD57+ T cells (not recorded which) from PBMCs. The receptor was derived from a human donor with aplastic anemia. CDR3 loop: CASSMGAGGAQYF. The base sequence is TGTGCCAGTAGTATGGGGGCAGGGGGCGCCCAGTACTTC.